Presented here are 25 T cell receptor beta chains from one specimen sequenced in a study of T cell responses to AZD1222 COVID-19 vaccine. Clones were read by immunoSEQ multiplex PCR, and TCRdb kept only the in-frame ones, dropping some. The table lists roughly 100,000 clones, 89% of them singletons, with roughly 1.7% in the top ten. The source was peripheral blood, collected on day 0 of AZD1222 vaccination. Receptors originate from an adult in good health.

The CDR3 region has the DNA TGCGCCAGCAGCCAAGAACTAGCAAGGACCCAGTACTTC. Protein: CASSQELARTQYF. The rearrangement links TRBV4-1 to TRBJ2-5, with D perhaps matching TRBD2 (6 bases). Per the germline V gene, CDR1 is MGHRA and CDR2 is YSYEKL. V lost 0 bases and J lost 7, with 9 bases in between. This CDR3 has 13 amino acids.

The chain is built from TRBV28 and TRBJ2-7, with D tentatively TRBD1 (6 bases). Germline CDR1 and CDR2: MDHEN and SYDVKM. The length of the CDR3 is 14 residues. V was trimmed by 6 bases and J by 3 bases, leaving 15 bases between them. CDR3 bases: TGTGCCAGCAGGGAACAGGGAATTCACTACGAGCAGTACTTC. This gives the protein CASREQGIHYEQYF. The complete variable domain, with remaining parts taken from reference TRBV28 and TRBJ2-7, reads DVKVTQSSRYLVKRTGEKVFLECVQDMDHENMFWYRQDPGLGLRLIYFSYDVKMKEKGDIPEGYSVSREKKERFSLILESASTNQTSMYLCASREQGIHYEQYFGPGTRLTVT.

The chain links TRBV30 to TRBJ1-4; D perhaps matches TRBD1 (6 bases). The ends were cut back, 2 bases at V and 7 bases at J, with 14 bases in the middle. There are 14 residues in the CDR3. Germline-derived CDR1 and CDR2 are GTSNPN and SVGIG (reference sequence). The CDR3 nucleotides are TGTGCCTGGAGTCGACAGGCTATCGGTGAAAAACTGTTTTTT. Protein product: CAWSRQAIGEKLFF.

V usage is TRBV21-1 and J usage is TRBJ1-4; no check of the table's D call, TRBD1, against the DNA was made. TRBV21-1 is tagged as a pseudogene. CDR3 length equals 16 residues. This chain's CDR3 is CASSLPGTGGCEKLFF. DNA for the CDR3: TGTGCCAGCAGCCTCCCCGGCACAGGGGGCTGTGAAAAACTGTTTTTT.

This chain joins TRBV18 and TRBJ1-4, with unresolved D. Germline CDR1 KGHSH, CDR2 LQKENI. The CDR3 consists of 15 residues. V dropped 3 bases and J dropped 8 bases, with 16 bases sitting between them. Here the CDR3 reads CASSPAGASREKLFF. For the CDR3, the DNA is TGTGCCAGCTCACCGGCGGGCGCGAGTCGCGAAAAACTGTTTTTT.

The chain combines TRBV28 with TRBJ1-3; no reliable D call. The germline V and J ends were trimmed by 4 bases and 2 bases, with 6 bases remaining between them. There are 13 residues in the CDR3. Germline V gives CDR1 MDHEN, CDR2 SYDVKM. CDR3 coding DNA: TGTGCCAGCAGTTCTGAAGCTGGAAACACCATATATTTT. Translating gives CASSSEAGNTIYF.

This chain joins TRBV27 and TRBJ2-1, with 11 bases aligning to TRBD2. CDR3 length: 16 residues. Germline CDR1 and CDR2: MNHEY and SMNVEV (reference sequence). Trimming removed 3 bases from V and 4 bases from J; junction bases left unmatched: 5. CDR3 loop: CASSFRLAGRYNEQFF. The DNA of the CDR3 is TGTGCCAGCAGTTTCAGACTAGCGGGGAGATACAATGAGCAGTTCTTC.

The rearrangement uses TRBV9 and TRBJ2-3; D not resolved. Trimming removed 0 bases from V and 1 base from J, with 9 bases in between. This CDR3 is built from 15 residues. From germline, CDR1 is SGDLS and CDR2 YYNGEE. This CDR3 reads CASSVAQTRTDTQYF. In nucleotides, the CDR3 is TGTGCCAGCAGCGTAGCTCAAACTCGCACAGATACGCAGTATTTT.

The chain couples TRBV15 to TRBJ1-1, with D tentatively TRBD1 (6 bases). This CDR3 is 14 amino acids long. Germline CDR1 LNHNV, CDR2 YYDKDF (reference sequence). V shed 0 bases and J shed 4 bases, with 9 bases lying between them. CDR3 residues: CATSREGGRTEAFF. CDR3 DNA sequence: TGTGCCACCAGCAGAGAGGGGGGCCGCACTGAAGCTTTCTTT.

The chain's CDR3 is CASRLQTGVNTEAFF. Written as DNA, the CDR3 is TGCGCCAGCAGACTTCAGACAGGGGTGAACACTGAAGCTTTCTTT. This chain connects TRBV10-2 to TRBJ1-1, with 8 nucleotides matching TRBD1. CDR1 and CDR2 (germline): WSHSY, SAAADI. The CDR3 loop spans 15 amino acids. V was pared by 6 bases and J by 0 bases, with 6 bases of the junction left unmatched.

CDR3 sequence (DNA): TGCGCCAGCAGCTTGACCAGGGGAGCGAACACCGGGGAGCTGTTTTTT. This encodes CASSLTRGANTGELFF. The chain employs TRBV5-1 and TRBJ2-2; D is possibly TRBD1 (6 bases). V was cut by 1 base and J by 0 bases, with 10 bases left in between. The germline V gene has CDR1 SGHRS and CDR2 YFSETQ. The CDR3 loop spans 16 amino acids.

V is TRBV19 and J is TRBJ2-1; 10 nucleotides align to TRBD2. Germline CDR1 is LNHDA and CDR2 is SQIVND (reference sequence). The CDR3 spans 17 residues. V was pared by 2 bases and J by 6 bases, with 10 bases of the junction left unmatched. This CDR3 reads CASSIKGSGGAVNEQFF. In DNA, the CDR3 is TGTGCCAGTAGTATAAAGGGAAGCGGGGGGGCGGTCAATGAGCAGTTCTTC.

V is TRBV10-3 and J is TRBJ1-1; D is unresolved. This CDR3 is 16 amino acids long. From germline, CDR1 is ENHRY and CDR2 SYGVKD. Trimming took off 2 bases at V and 1 base at J, with 14 bases between the two ends. DNA for the CDR3: TGTGCCATCAGTGAGGGGAGAGCCGAGTCGAACACTGAAGCTTTCTTT. Protein product: CAISEGRAESNTEAFF.

The chain joins TRBV27 to TRBJ2-5; TRBD2 agrees at 11 bases. The CDR3 runs 15 residues. Losses at the gene ends were 2 bases for V and 5 bases for J; bases not matched to a gene: 4. Germline CDR1 and CDR2: MNHEY and SMNVEV (reference sequence). The DNA of the CDR3 is TGTGCCAGCAGTTTAACTAGCGGGGGCAGGGAGACCCAGTACTTC. As protein: CASSLTSGGRETQYF.

DNA of the CDR3: TGCGCCAGCAGGGAGGGAACCGGGGAGCTGTTTTTT. Protein product: CASREGTGELFF. V usage is TRBV5-1 and J usage is TRBJ2-2, with D perhaps matching TRBD2 (6 bases). Germline V lookup: CDR1 SGHRS, CDR2 YFSETQ. Between the trimmed V and J ends, which lost 5 bases and 5 bases, there was a span of 7 bases. This CDR3 has 12 residues.

This chain links TRBV7-3 with TRBJ1-2; 7 positions agree with TRBD1. The CDR3 spans 15 residues. V lost 0 bases, J lost 4 bases, and 5 bases stayed unmatched. Germline CDR1 SGHTA, CDR2 FQGTGA. The CDR3 nucleotides are TGTGCCAGCAGCTTAACGGGGGAGGGGGCCTATGGCTACACCTTC. Translated, it gives CASSLTGEGAYGYTF.

CDR3 in DNA: TGCAGTGCTAGAGATGTAACTGAAGCTTTCTTT. It is translated as CSARDVTEAFF. The chain uses TRBV20-1 and TRBJ1-1; D gene unclear. V shed 0 bases and J shed 5 bases, with 4 bases lying between them. CDR3 size: 11 residues. Germline V lookup: CDR1 DFQATT, CDR2 SNEGSKA (reference sequence).

This sequence joins TRBV2 and TRBJ2-1; 9 bases line up with TRBD2. After removal of 8 bases from V and 2 bases from J, the junction contained 16 bases not matched to a gene. The CDR3 runs to 18 residues. The germline gives CDR1 SNHLY, CDR2 FYNNEI. Written as DNA, the CDR3 is TGTGCCAGCGATTGGCTAGCGGGGCCCGAGGGCCCCTACAATGAGCAGTTCTTC. As protein: CASDWLAGPEGPYNEQFF.

The chain links TRBV6-5 to TRBJ2-7; a weak D match, TRBD1 (5 bases). The germline gives CDR1 MNHEY, CDR2 SVGAGI. CDR3 size: 14 residues. Between the trimmed V and J ends, which lost 5 bases and 0 bases, there was a span of 11 bases. DNA of the CDR3: TGTGCCAGCAGTATTGGACACAACTCCTACGAGCAGTACTTC. It specifies CASSIGHNSYEQYF.

The chain is built from TRBV7-8 and TRBJ2-2; D is uncertain. The CDR3 consists of 13 residues. Per germline, CDR1 SGHVS and CDR2 FQNEAQ. The V and J ends lost 2 bases and 6 bases respectively, with 7 bases between them. The CDR3 DNA is TGTGCCAGCAGCTTATCGGTCTCCGGGGAGCTGTTTTTT. Its translation is CASSLSVSGELFF.

The chain joins TRBV25-1 to TRBJ2-5; D not resolved. The CDR3 covers 11 residues. Looked up from germline, CDR1 is MGHDK and CDR2 is SYGVNS. Trimming took off 4 bases at V and 5 bases at J, with 5 bases between the two ends. In DNA, the CDR3 is TGTGCCAGCAGTGTTTATGAGACCCAGTACTTC. It translates to CASSVYETQYF. Together with reference TRBV25-1 and TRBJ2-5, the CDR3 gives the full variable domain: EADIYQTPRYLVIGTGKKITLECSQTMGHDKMYWYQQDPGMELHLIHYSYGVNSTEKGDLSSESTVSRIRTEHFPLTLESARPSHTSQYLCASSVYETQYFGPGTRLLVL.

The CDR3 is CAWSVRMGSRNTGELFF. CDR3 nucleotides: TGTGCCTGGAGTGTGAGGATGGGGTCCCGAAACACCGGGGAGCTGTTTTTT. This chain connects TRBV30 to TRBJ2-2; D ambiguous. Germline-derived CDR1 and CDR2 are GTSNPN and SVGIG (reference sequence). V lost 0 bases and J lost 2, with 16 bases in between. The CDR3 spans 17 residues.

The gene calls are TRBV7-8 and TRBJ1-1, with D unclear. Germline V gene sequence: CDR1 SGHVS, CDR2 FQNEAQ. The CDR3 contains 13 residues. V gave up 6 bases and J gave up 0 bases, with 8 bases separating them. The CDR3 DNA reads as TGTGCCAGCAGTTCCCAGATGAACACTGAAGCTTTCTTT. This sequence encodes CASSSQMNTEAFF.

This clone turned up a few times. Here the CDR3 DNA reads TGTGCCAGCTTGCGACGAGGACAGGTGCCCTCTGGAAACACCATATATTTT. Translating it yields CASLRRGQVPSGNTIYF. This rearrangement joins TRBV5-6 to TRBJ1-3, with 7 bases matching TRBD1. With 7 bases clipped from V and 0 bases from J, the junction kept 13 bases outside the gene matches. There are 17 residues in the CDR3. CDR1 is SGHDT, CDR2 YYEEEE, per germline.

This clone appeared a single time. This rearrangement joins TRBV21-1 to TRBJ1-3; the D call TRBD1 from the table was never checked on the DNA. TRBV21-1 is a recognized pseudogene. The CDR3 loop spans 17 amino acids. The CDR3 DNA reads TGTGCCAGCAGCCGGGGACAGGGGGCGAACGCTGGAAACACCATATATTTT. Its translation is CASSRGQGANAGNTIYF.